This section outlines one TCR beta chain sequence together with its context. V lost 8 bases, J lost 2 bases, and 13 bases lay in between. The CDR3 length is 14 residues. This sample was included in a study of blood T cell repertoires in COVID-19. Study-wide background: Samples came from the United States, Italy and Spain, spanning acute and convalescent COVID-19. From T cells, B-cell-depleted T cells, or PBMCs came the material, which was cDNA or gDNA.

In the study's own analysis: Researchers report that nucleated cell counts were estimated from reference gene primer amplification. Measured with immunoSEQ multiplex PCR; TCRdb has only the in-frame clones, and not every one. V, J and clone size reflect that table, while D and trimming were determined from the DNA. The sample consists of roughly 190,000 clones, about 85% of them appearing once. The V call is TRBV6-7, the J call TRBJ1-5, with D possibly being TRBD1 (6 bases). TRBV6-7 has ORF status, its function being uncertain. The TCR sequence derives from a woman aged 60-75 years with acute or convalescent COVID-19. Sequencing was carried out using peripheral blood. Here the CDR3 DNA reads TGTGCCAGCCCGGCTAGACAGGGCAATCAGCCCCAGCATTTT. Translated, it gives CASPARQGNQPQHF.